This T cell receptor (beta chain) was retrieved from a study of Graves' ophthalmopathy and Graves' hyperthyroidism. Study overall: Peripheral blood sampling occurred at initial diagnosis, before any treatment.

Using RNA transcripts, the TCR beta CDR3 regions were amplified. Scientists carried out first-round RT-PCR using HTBI primers and then a second-round multiplex PCR. Using its own MiXCR run on the multiplex PCR reads, TCRdb lists one record per CDR3 protein. Here the sample spans approximately 700,000 distinct CDR3 sequences, 40% being singletons. With a duration under 3 months, ophthalmopathy in the donors showed moderate-to-severe activity, CAS ≥3 and NOSPECS ≥4. Lactation, pregnancy, uncontrolled infections and other autoimmune diseases were all grounds for excluding patients. The source of the PBMCs was around 10 ml of fresh peripheral blood. The CDR3 runs to 14 residues. With 7 bases clipped from V and 4 bases from J, the junction kept 5 bases outside the gene matches. The germline CDR1 and CDR2 sequences are LNHDA and SQIVND (reference sequence).

This TCR derives from an adult man with Graves' ophthalmopathy. This rearrangement joins TRBV19 to TRBJ2-5; 11 bases align to TRBD2. Sequencing input: peripheral blood. The CDR3 DNA follows: TGTGCCAGTATTGGGACTAGCGGCCCAGAGACCCAGTACTTC. Residues: CASIGTSGPETQYF.